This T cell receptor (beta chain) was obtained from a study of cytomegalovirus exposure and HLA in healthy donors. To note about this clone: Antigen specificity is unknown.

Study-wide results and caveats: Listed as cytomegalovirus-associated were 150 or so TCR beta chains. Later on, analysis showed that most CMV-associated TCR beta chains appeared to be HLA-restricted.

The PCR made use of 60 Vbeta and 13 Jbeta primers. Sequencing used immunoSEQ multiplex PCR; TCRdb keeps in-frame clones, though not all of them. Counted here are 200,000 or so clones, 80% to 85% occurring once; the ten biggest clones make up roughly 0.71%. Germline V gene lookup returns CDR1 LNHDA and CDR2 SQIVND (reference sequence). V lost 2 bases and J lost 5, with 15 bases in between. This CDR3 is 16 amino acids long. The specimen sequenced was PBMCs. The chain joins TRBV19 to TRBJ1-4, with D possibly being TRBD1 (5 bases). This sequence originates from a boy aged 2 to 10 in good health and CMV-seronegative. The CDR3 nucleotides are TGTGCCAGTAGTATATCTGCGCTCAGGACAAATGAAAAACTGTTTTTT. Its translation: CASSISALRTNEKLFF.